These 25 T cell receptor beta chains share one sample of origin, sequenced in a study of T-cell reconstitution after alpha-beta-depleted transplantation in children (TCRdb year 2016). Libraries were built with PCR. Sequencing instrument: Illumina HiSeq 2500. TCR library preparation used molecular barcoding, with unique molecular identifiers applied to normalize quantification of the TCRbeta repertoire. TCRdb redid the processing of the public reads, applying fastp at Q25 and MiXCR, and retained in-frame beta chains. Records with the same CDR3 protein are collapsed into one entry carrying the most frequent genes and DNA. Counted in this sample were 170,000 or so distinct CDR3 sequences; about 6.4% of them appeared once. The top ten clonotypes cover around 3% of the sample. The source material was PBMCs from the stem cell graft donor, sampled from the stem cell graft. The receptor set was obtained from a human donor who donated a stem cell graft to a child with Wiskott-Aldrich syndrome.

This clonotype was found many times. CDR3 in DNA: TGTGCCAGCAGTCCGACAGGGGGATCCTACAATGAGCAGTTCTTC. This translates into CASSPTGGSYNEQFF. This chain connects TRBV6-1 to TRBJ2-1; 9 bases are shared with TRBD1. Germline lookup yields CDR1 MNHNS and CDR2 SASEGT. The trim removed 5 bases at V and 1 base at J, leaving 3 bases unmatched. This CDR3 comprises 15 residues.

There are many counts of this clonotype. The chain combines TRBV25-1 with TRBJ1-2; D is perhaps TRBD1 (5 bases). The V gene lost 3 bases and the J gene lost 4 bases, with 9 bases spanning the gap. The germline gives CDR1 MGHDK, CDR2 SYGVNS. This CDR3 has 13 residues. CDR3: CASSDSGFYGYTF. The DNA of the CDR3 is TGTGCCAGCAGTGACTCAGGGTTCTATGGCTACACCTTC.

This clonotype was counted many times. This chain's CDR3 is CSARSPSGTRSSNEQFF. The CDR3 bases are TGCAGTGCTAGAAGCCCTTCAGGGACTAGGAGTTCGAATGAGCAGTTCTTC. The genes are TRBV20-1 and TRBJ2-1; 8 nucleotides agree with TRBD2. The CDR3 is 17 residues long. V trimming: 2 bases; J trimming: 7 bases; junction bases outside the gene matches: 16. Germline V lookup: CDR1 DFQATT, CDR2 SNEGSKA (reference sequence).

Many counts were recorded for this clonotype. The V and J genes are TRBV7-9 and TRBJ2-2; no firm D call. Looked up from germline, CDR1 is SEHNR and CDR2 is FQNEAQ (reference sequence). This CDR3 region has 13 residues. The V gene lost 5 bases and the J gene lost 6 bases, with 10 bases spanning the gap. CDR3 residues: CASSPVSSGELFF. The CDR3 DNA follows: TGTGCCAGCAGCCCCGTGAGCTCCGGGGAGCTGTTTTTT.

This clonotype has a count of ten or more. CDR3 sequence reads: CASSLTSGGAHEQFF. The CDR3 nucleotides read TGTGCCAGCAGCTTGACTTCCGGGGGGGCGCATGAGCAGTTCTTC. The V gene is TRBV12-3 or TRBV12-4, the J gene TRBJ2-1; TRBD2 matches 8 bases. The V gene end was trimmed by 6 bases and the J gene end by 8 bases; junction bases not matched to a gene: 12. CDR3 size: 15 residues.

The sample holds many counts of this clonotype. This rearrangement joins TRBV5-6 to TRBJ2-7, with a tentative D call TRBD1 (6 bases). V dropped 1 base and J dropped 5 bases, with 10 bases sitting between them. This CDR3 region has 13 residues. Looked up from germline, CDR1 is SGHDT and CDR2 is YYEEEE. The CDR3 sequence: CASSLQGINEQYF. The CDR3 DNA is TGTGCCAGCAGCTTGCAGGGGATAAACGAGCAGTACTTC.

With regard to this clonotype: One end of the junction does not line up with germline, which may come from a read error. The chain employs TRBV12-3 or TRBV12-4 and TRBJ1-1; D is undetermined. The CDR3 runs to 10 residues. The CDR3 spells CTSSFVEAFF. The CDR3 nucleotides read TGTACCAGCAGTTTTGTTGAAGCTTTCTTT.

This clonotype was seen at least ten times. The CDR3 DNA follows: TGTGCCAGCAGCTTAAGGGACAGGGCTTCCTACGAGCAGTACTTC. It translates to CASSLRDRASYEQYF. This sequence joins TRBV7-2 and TRBJ2-7; TRBD1 agrees at 9 bases. Germline loops: CDR1 SGHTA, CDR2 FQGNSA. This CDR3 comprises 15 residues. V lost 2 bases and J lost 1; bases outside the gene matches: 3. Full variable domain (outside the CDR3, taken from reference TRBV7-2 and TRBJ2-7): GAGVSQSPSNKVTEKGKDVELRCDPISGHTALYWYRQSLGQGLEFLIYFQGNSAPDKSGLPSDRFSAERTGGSVSTLTIQRTQQEDSAVYLCASSLRDRASYEQYFGPGTRLTVT.

This clonotype was counted many times. V and J are TRBV6-2 or TRBV6-3 and TRBJ2-1; D is perhaps TRBD1 or TRBD2 (5 bases each). The CDR3 spans 20 residues. Trimming took 1 base from V and 3 from J, leaving 25 bases between them. Germline assignment: CDR1 MNHEY and CDR2 SVGEGT. The CDR3 loop is CASSYFRWGQRGGGYNEQFF. The CDR3 coding sequence is TGTGCCAGCAGTTACTTTCGTTGGGGCCAGAGAGGAGGAGGCTACAATGAGCAGTTCTTC.

This clonotype appeared many times. This chain uses TRBV9 with TRBJ2-1; 8 bases are a match to TRBD2. The trim removed 4 bases at V and 4 bases at J, leaving 4 bases unmatched. This CDR3 has 14 amino acids. CDR1 and CDR2 (germline): SGDLS, YYNGEE. The CDR3 DNA reads TGTGCCAGCAGCCTCGCGGGGGGTTACAATGAGCAGTTCTTC. It is translated as CASSLAGGYNEQFF.

Many counts were recorded for this clonotype. The rearrangement uses TRBV5-5 and TRBJ1-6; no firm D call. The CDR3 has 14 residues. The germline V gene encodes CDR1 SGHKS and CDR2 YYEKEE (reference sequence). With 2 bases removed from V and 2 bases from J, the gap between germline ends came to 5 bases. CDR3: CASSLDAYNSPLHF. CDR3 in DNA: TGTGCCAGCAGCTTAGACGCCTATAATTCACCCCTCCACTTT.

This clonotype was observed many times. CDR3 nucleotide sequence: TGTGCCAGCAGCTTGGGACTAGATTCAGAGACCCAGTACTTC. It yields the protein CASSLGLDSETQYF. The rearrangement links TRBV5-6 to TRBJ2-5; maybe TRBD2 (6 bases). The CDR3 sequence is 14 residues long. Germline V gives CDR1 SGHDT, CDR2 YYEEEE. The V and J ends lost 0 bases and 4 bases respectively, with 10 bases between them.

This clonotype appeared many times. The chain recombines TRBV5-6 with TRBJ1-1; weak D call: TRBD1 (6 bases). Germline assignment: CDR1 SGHDT and CDR2 YYEEEE. V was shortened by 4 bases and J by 4 bases, with 17 bases between the two germline ends. The CDR3 has 15 residues. The DNA for the CDR3 is TGTGCCAGCAGCCCAATCCAGGGGTGGGGCACTGAAGCTTTCTTT. Protein sequence: CASSPIQGWGTEAFF.

This clonotype was recorded a few times. The genes are TRBV18 and TRBJ2-1, with 14 bases aligning to TRBD2. Unmatched junction bases numbered 12, after V lost 0 bases and J lost 14 bases. This CDR3 comprises 17 residues. Per the germline V gene, CDR1 is KGHSH and CDR2 is LQKENI. The CDR3 loop reads CASSPPMLGLAGEGEFF. DNA for the CDR3: TGTGCCAGCTCACCACCTATGCTGGGACTAGCGGGAGAAGGGGAGTTCTTC.

This clonotype was observed many times. This sequence joins TRBV10-3 and TRBJ1-4, with 9 bases matching TRBD1. The CDR3 extends over 13 amino acids. From germline, CDR1 is ENHRY and CDR2 SYGVKD. Trimming at V came to 6 bases and at J to 6 bases, leaving 2 bases not matched to a gene. The CDR3 reads CAIRGQGDEKLFF. The CDR3 bases are TGTGCCATCAGGGGACAGGGAGATGAAAAACTGTTTTTT.

This clonotype occurred a few times. The chain is built from TRBV5-1 and TRBJ2-5; D is possibly TRBD2 (7 bases). This CDR3 comprises 15 residues. V gave up 6 bases and J gave up 5 bases, with 20 bases separating them. Germline CDR1 reads SGHRS; CDR2 reads YFSETQ. CDR3: CASIWGGAIGETQYF. The CDR3 DNA sequence: TGCGCCAGCATCTGGGGGGGCGCAATTGGTGAGACCCAGTACTTC.

This clonotype was counted ten times or more. V is TRBV28 and J is TRBJ2-1; D is perhaps TRBD2 (6 bases). Trimming took off 5 bases at V and 8 bases at J, with 16 bases between the two ends. CDR1 is MDHEN and CDR2 is SYDVKM in the germline V gene. This CDR3 spans 14 amino acids. CDR3 DNA sequence: TGTGCCAGCAGTCCCCCCCGGGGGTTCCATGAGCAGTTCTTC. Its protein is CASSPPRGFHEQFF.

This clonotype was picked up many times. CDR3: CASGITDTQYF. CDR3 sequence (DNA): TGTGCTAGTGGTATCACAGATACGCAGTATTTT. The chain joins TRBV12-5 to TRBJ2-3; D is unclear. The length of the CDR3 is 11 residues. Trimming took off 5 bases at V and 2 bases at J, with 2 bases between the two ends. CDR1 is LGHNT and CDR2 is FRNRAP in the germline V gene.

V and J are TRBV18 and TRBJ1-5, with D tentatively TRBD1 (6 bases). The ends were cut back, 3 bases at V and 7 bases at J, with 13 bases in the middle. CDR3 length equals 14 residues. CDR1 and CDR2 (germline): KGHSH, LQKENI. Here the CDR3 reads CASSPDSSGQPQHF. The DNA of the CDR3 is TGTGCCAGCTCACCGGACAGTTCTGGGCAGCCCCAGCATTTT.

The CDR3, as DNA: TGTGCCAGCAGCGTCGACAGGGTGGTCACTGAAGCTTTCTTT. Encoded protein: CASSVDRVVTEAFF. The chain couples TRBV7-8 to TRBJ1-1, with 7 bases lining up with TRBD1. Trimming took 5 bases from V and 4 from J; bases not matched to a gene: 7. Germline CDR1 reads SGHVS; CDR2 reads FQNEAQ. The CDR3 spans 14 residues.

This clonotype occurred many times. J is TRBJ1-4 and V is TRBV20-1, with D uncertain. This CDR3 contains 15 residues. Germline-derived CDR1 and CDR2 are DFQATT and SNEGSKA (reference sequence). Trimming shortened V by 0 bases and J by 2 bases, and 10 bases separated the two germline ends. In DNA, the CDR3 is TGCAGTGCTAGAGATTACAAGGGCACTAATGAAAAACTGTTTTTT. The encoded protein is CSARDYKGTNEKLFF.

This clonotype was counted many times. The chain employs TRBV4-1 and TRBJ1-1; no firm D call. The CDR3 length is 14 residues. Trimming stripped 0 bases from V and 1 base from J, with 6 bases between. CDR1 is MGHRA and CDR2 is YSYEKL in the germline V gene. The CDR3 reads CASSQDPRNTEAFF. The CDR3 DNA reads TGCGCCAGCAGCCAAGATCCGAGGAACACTGAAGCTTTCTTT.

This clonotype was seen at least ten times. The chain combines TRBV3-1 with TRBJ2-1; 7 bases are a match to TRBD2. There are 21 residues in the CDR3. Germline values: CDR1 LGHDT, CDR2 YNNKEL (reference sequence). After removal of 0 bases from V and 0 bases from J, the junction contained 17 bases not matched to a gene. CDR3 sequence (DNA): TGTGCCAGCAGCCAAGATCAGAGAGGCCTAGCGGTACTGAGCTCCTACAATGAGCAGTTCTTC. It translates to CASSQDQRGLAVLSSYNEQFF.

This clonotype was picked up a small number of times. The rearrangement uses TRBV27 and TRBJ2-3, with D perhaps TRBD2 (5 bases). The germline V gene encodes CDR1 MNHEY and CDR2 SMNVEV (reference sequence). This CDR3 region has 16 residues. V dropped 2 bases and J dropped 0 bases, with 12 bases sitting between them. For the CDR3, the DNA is TGTGCCAGCAGTTTAATTGCGGACTTCAGCACAGATACGCAGTATTTT. Translating it yields CASSLIADFSTDTQYF.

This clonotype turned up a few times. The rearrangement links TRBV5-6 to TRBJ1-1; TRBD1 is a possible D gene (6 bases). Trimming shortened V by 1 base and J by 4 bases, and 17 bases separated the two germline ends. The CDR3 is 16 amino acids. Looked up from germline, CDR1 is SGHDT and CDR2 is YYEEEE. The CDR3 nucleotides read TGTGCCAGCAGCTTGCTTGCTCAGGGGAGGGGCACTGAAGCTTTCTTT. It codes for CASSLLAQGRGTEAFF. Full variable domain (missing parts from reference TRBV5-6 and TRBJ1-1): DAGVTQSPTHLIKTRGQQVTLRCSPKSGHDTVSWYQQALGQGPQFIFQYYEEEERQRGNFPDRFSGHQFPNYSSELNVNALLLGDSALYLCASSLLAQGRGTEAFFGQGTRLTVV.